The rows below give T cell receptor beta chains drawn from one sample of a study of control samples from healthy donors and cancer patients. Sequencing used immunoSEQ multiplex PCR; TCRdb keeps in-frame clones, though not all of them. Of 120,000 or so clones in the sample, over 75% were seen once. Sequencing was performed on blood. The receptor source for this set is a man younger than 30 in good health. Both conserved end residues are part of each CDR3. A D gene is named only where the DNA matches it firmly. Clone size appears in some rows only: once, few, many, or a class for an expanded clone.

j_call: TRBJ2-5
clone_size: NA
v_call: TRBV4-3
d_call: TRBD2
cdr3_aa: CASSQVLGGGVGQETQYF
cdr3_nt: TGCGCCAGCAGCCAAGTCCTAGGCGGGGGAGTGGGGCAAGAGACCCAGTACTTC

j_call: TRBJ2-1
clone_size: NA
v_call: TRBV5-1
d_call: NA
cdr3_aa: CASSFELGAYNEQFF
cdr3_nt: TGCGCCAGCAGCTTCGAGCTGGGCGCCTACAATGAGCAGTTCTTC

j_call: TRBJ2-1
clone_size: NA
v_call: TRBV9
d_call: TRBD1
cdr3_aa: CASSEEKWTGGGNEQFF
cdr3_nt: TGTGCCAGCAGTGAAGAAAAATGGACAGGGGGTGGCAATGAGCAGTTCTTC

j_call: TRBJ2-4
clone_size: few
v_call: TRBV28
d_call: NA
cdr3_aa: CAISQASLAKNIQYF
cdr3_nt: TGTGCCATCTCGCAGGCTTCGCTAGCCAAAAACATTCAGTACTTC

j_call: TRBJ2-1
clone_size: NA
v_call: TRBV28
d_call: NA
cdr3_aa: CASSFVLVDYNEQFF
cdr3_nt: TGTGCCAGCAGTTTTGTCCTAGTGGACTACAATGAGCAGTTCTTC

j_call: TRBJ2-3
clone_size: NA
v_call: TRBV5-4
d_call: NA
cdr3_aa: CASSRDGSTTDTQYF
cdr3_nt: TGTGCCAGCAGCCGGGACGGATCAACCACAGATACGCAGTATTTT

j_call: TRBJ1-3
clone_size: NA
v_call: TRBV11-1
d_call: NA
cdr3_aa: CASSFGGTGNTIYF
cdr3_nt: TGTGCCAGCAGCTTCGGGGGGACTGGAAACACCATATATTTT

j_call: TRBJ2-2
clone_size: few
v_call: TRBV28
d_call: NA
cdr3_aa: CASSLLAGGTGELFF
cdr3_nt: TGTGCCAGCAGTTTATTGGCAGGGGGGACCGGGGAGCTGTTTTTT

j_call: TRBJ2-1
clone_size: NA
v_call: TRBV5-1
d_call: NA
cdr3_aa: CASSFLYNEQFF
cdr3_nt: TGCGCCAGCAGCTTCCTATACAATGAGCAGTTCTTC

j_call: TRBJ1-6
clone_size: NA
v_call: TRBV10-1
d_call: NA
cdr3_aa: CASRLGGNSPLHF
cdr3_nt: TGCGCCAGCAGATTAGGGGGAAATTCACCCCTCCACTTT

j_call: TRBJ1-2
clone_size: NA
v_call: TRBV19
d_call: NA
cdr3_aa: CASRATYGYTF
cdr3_nt: TGTGCCAGTAGGGCGACCTATGGCTACACCTTC

j_call: TRBJ1-3
clone_size: NA
v_call: TRBV30
d_call: NA
cdr3_aa: CALGAGNTIYF
cdr3_nt: TGTGCCTTGGGGGCTGGAAACACCATATATTTT

j_call: TRBJ2-1
clone_size: NA
v_call: TRBV5-1
d_call: TRBD1
cdr3_aa: CASSLVGQEDNEQFF
cdr3_nt: TGCGCCAGCAGCTTGGTCGGACAGGAGGACAATGAGCAGTTCTTC

j_call: TRBJ2-7
clone_size: NA
v_call: TRBV6-5
d_call: NA
cdr3_aa: CASRNRLSSYEQYF
cdr3_nt: TGTGCCAGCAGAAACAGGTTAAGCTCCTACGAGCAGTACTTC

j_call: TRBJ1-1
clone_size: NA
v_call: TRBV27
d_call: NA
cdr3_aa: CASSLLGVGSTEAFF
cdr3_nt: TGTGCCAGCAGTTTATTGGGGGTAGGGAGCACTGAAGCTTTCTTT

j_call: TRBJ2-7
clone_size: NA
v_call: TRBV7-2
d_call: NA
cdr3_aa: CASSLGTSPLEQYF
cdr3_nt: TGTGCCAGCAGCTTAGGGACATCCCCCCTCGAGCAGTACTTC

j_call: TRBJ2-1
clone_size: NA
v_call: TRBV24-1
d_call: TRBD1
cdr3_aa: CATSETTGGYNEQFF
cdr3_nt: TGTGCCACCAGTGAAACAACAGGGGGGTACAATGAGCAGTTCTTC

j_call: TRBJ2-3
clone_size: NA
v_call: TRBV6-1
d_call: TRBD1
cdr3_aa: CASSDPRGQGVNGDTDTQYF
cdr3_nt: TGTGCCAGCAGTGACCCCCGGGGACAGGGGGTAAATGGAGACACAGATACGCAGTATTTT

j_call: TRBJ2-2
clone_size: NA
v_call: TRBV28
d_call: NA
cdr3_aa: CASEVEGAGTGELFF
cdr3_nt: TGTGCCAGCGAAGTTGAGGGAGCGGGCACCGGGGAGCTGTTTTTT

j_call: TRBJ2-4
clone_size: NA
v_call: TRBV29-1
d_call: NA
cdr3_aa: CSVGDPRGVAKNIQYF
cdr3_nt: TGCAGCGTTGGGGACCCAAGAGGAGTAGCCAAAAACATTCAGTACTTC

j_call: TRBJ2-1
clone_size: NA
v_call: TRBV18
d_call: TRBD2
cdr3_aa: CASSPRGLAADNEQFF
cdr3_nt: TGTGCCAGCTCACCCCGGGGACTAGCGGCGGACAATGAGCAGTTCTTC

j_call: TRBJ2-3
clone_size: NA
v_call: TRBV7-2
d_call: TRBD2
cdr3_aa: CASKLAGGSTDTQYF
cdr3_nt: TGTGCCAGCAAACTAGCGGGAGGAAGCACAGATACGCAGTATTTT

j_call: TRBJ2-1
clone_size: NA
v_call: TRBV10-3
d_call: NA
cdr3_aa: CAISESDNEQFF
cdr3_nt: TGTGCCATCAGTGAGTCTGACAATGAGCAGTTCTTC

j_call: TRBJ1-4
clone_size: NA
v_call: TRBV25-1
d_call: NA
cdr3_aa: CASSEGVREKLFF
cdr3_nt: TGTGCCAGCAGTGAAGGAGTACGGGAAAAACTGTTTTTT

j_call: TRBJ1-1
clone_size: once
v_call: TRBV6-5
d_call: NA
cdr3_aa: CATNRNTEAFF
cdr3_nt: TGTGCCACCAACAGGAACACTGAAGCTTTCTTT

j_call: TRBJ2-7
clone_size: NA
v_call: TRBV30
d_call: NA
cdr3_aa: CAWTDLYEQYF
cdr3_nt: TGTGCCTGGACTGACTTATACGAGCAGTACTTC

j_call: TRBJ2-1
clone_size: NA
v_call: TRBV7-3
d_call: TRBD2
cdr3_aa: CASRAGERDEQFF
cdr3_nt: TGTGCCAGTAGAGCGGGAGAACGCGATGAGCAGTTCTTC

j_call: TRBJ2-7
clone_size: NA
v_call: TRBV5-1
d_call: TRBD2
cdr3_aa: CASSLVAGEVEQYF
cdr3_nt: TGCGCCAGCAGCTTGGTAGCGGGAGAGGTCGAGCAGTACTTC

j_call: TRBJ2-7
clone_size: NA
v_call: TRBV9
d_call: TRBD1
cdr3_aa: CASSVAGGWNEQYF
cdr3_nt: TGTGCCAGCAGCGTAGCAGGGGGCTGGAACGAGCAGTACTTC

j_call: TRBJ2-7
clone_size: once
v_call: TRBV7-6
d_call: TRBD2
cdr3_aa: CASSLEAGDTYEQYF
cdr3_nt: TGTGCCAGCAGCTTAGAAGCGGGAGACACCTACGAGCAGTACTTC

j_call: TRBJ2-7
clone_size: NA
v_call: TRBV6-5
d_call: TRBD1
cdr3_aa: CASRKQGAGSYEQYF
cdr3_nt: TGTGCCAGCAGAAAACAGGGGGCGGGCTCTTACGAGCAGTACTTC

j_call: TRBJ1-5
clone_size: few
v_call: TRBV5-6
d_call: NA
cdr3_aa: CASSLGPPSGNQPQHF
cdr3_nt: TGTGCCAGCAGCCTAGGTCCCCCCTCGGGCAATCAGCCCCAGCATTTT

j_call: TRBJ1-2
clone_size: NA
v_call: TRBV9
d_call: NA
cdr3_aa: CASSVPFSSDYTF
cdr3_nt: TGTGCCAGCAGCGTACCCTTTTCAAGTGACTACACCTTC

j_call: TRBJ2-7
clone_size: once
v_call: TRBV3-1/TRBV3-2
d_call: NA
cdr3_aa: CAGSQVGRVYEQYF
cdr3_nt: TGTGCCGGCAGCCAAGTCGGCAGGGTCTACGAGCAGTACTTC

j_call: TRBJ1-2
clone_size: NA
v_call: TRBV6-6
d_call: NA
cdr3_aa: CASGPGRQVNGYTF
cdr3_nt: TGTGCCAGCGGCCCCGGGAGACAGGTGAATGGCTACACCTTC

j_call: TRBJ1-1
clone_size: NA
v_call: TRBV7-3
d_call: TRBD1
cdr3_aa: CASSSGGTGSEAFF
cdr3_nt: TGTGCCAGCAGCTCCGGCGGGACAGGGAGTGAAGCTTTCTTT

j_call: TRBJ2-6
clone_size: once
v_call: TRBV5-1
d_call: TRBD1
cdr3_aa: CASSPTGQGLGANVLTF
cdr3_nt: TGCGCCAGCAGCCCGACGGGACAGGGTCTGGGGGCCAACGTCCTGACTTTC

j_call: TRBJ1-4
clone_size: NA
v_call: TRBV11-3
d_call: NA
cdr3_aa: CASSLGQANEKLFF
cdr3_nt: TGTGCCAGCAGCTTAGGACAGGCTAATGAAAAACTGTTTTTT

j_call: TRBJ1-4
clone_size: NA
v_call: TRBV18
d_call: NA
cdr3_aa: CASSPPKVAATNEKLFF
cdr3_nt: TGTGCCAGCTCACCACCGAAGGTGGCGGCGACTAATGAAAAACTGTTTTTT

j_call: TRBJ2-3
clone_size: NA
v_call: TRBV14
d_call: NA
cdr3_aa: CASSQDRGTTQYF
cdr3_nt: TGTGCCAGCAGCCAAGACAGGGGAACTACGCAGTATTTT

j_call: TRBJ1-3
clone_size: NA
v_call: TRBV2
d_call: NA
cdr3_aa: CASSGLGAAGNTIYF
cdr3_nt: TGTGCCAGCAGTGGACTGGGGGCGGCTGGAAACACCATATATTTT

j_call: TRBJ1-1
clone_size: NA
v_call: TRBV20-1
d_call: NA
cdr3_aa: CSAQPSREAFF
cdr3_nt: TGCAGTGCCCAGCCTTCAAGGGAAGCTTTCTTT

j_call: TRBJ1-2
clone_size: NA
v_call: TRBV4-3
d_call: NA
cdr3_aa: CASSQDQGQGLGYTF
cdr3_nt: TGCGCCAGCAGCCAAGATCAAGGTCAGGGGCTTGGCTACACCTTC

j_call: TRBJ1-1
clone_size: few
v_call: TRBV5-1
d_call: NA
cdr3_aa: CASSLEVGNTEAFF
cdr3_nt: TGCGCCAGCAGCTTGGAGGTGGGGAACACTGAAGCTTTCTTT